The next 16 T cell receptor beta chains were all read from a single sample in a study of CD8 T cells in ankylosing spondylitis. In TCRdb, the 5' RACE reads were re-called with MiXCR into one record per CDR3 protein. The sample has hundreds of thousands of distinct CDR3 sequences, over 30% seen once; the top ten hold roughly 4.2%. Sequencing used blood, either unsorted or a sorted T cell fraction (not recorded which). The receptors come from a male donor with ankylosing spondylitis or in good health (not recorded which).

The chain uses TRBV12-3 or TRBV12-4 and TRBJ2-7, with D perhaps matching TRBD2 (6 bases). The CDR3 loop spans 13 amino acids. V was pared by 5 bases and J by 4 bases, with 12 bases between. The CDR3: CASSPIGGYEQYF. CDR3 nucleotide sequence: TGTGCCAGCAGTCCGATCGGGGGTTACGAGCAGTACTTC.

This chain connects TRBV5-1 to TRBJ2-5, with 9 bases identical to TRBD1. Germline values: CDR1 SGHRS, CDR2 YFSETQ. This CDR3 has 15 residues. J gave up 5 bases and V 4 bases, and 9 bases lay outside the gene matches. DNA for the CDR3: TGCGCCAGCAGCGGTAGGACAGGGGATGGGGAGACCCAGTACTTC. It codes for CASSGRTGDGETQYF.

The table lists this clonotype with a few counts. The chain recombines TRBV12-3 or TRBV12-4 with TRBJ2-2; 9 nucleotides line up with TRBD1. The CDR3 is 14 amino acids. V was pared by 8 bases and J by 3 bases, with 4 bases of the junction left unmatched. CDR3 protein: CASRDRVDTGELFF. The CDR3 nucleotides are TGTGCCAGCCGGGACAGGGTGGACACCGGGGAGCTGTTTTTT.

This clonotype has more than one count but fewer than ten. V and J are TRBV29-1 and TRBJ2-5, with D possibly TRBD1 on 6 matching bases. This CDR3 region has 13 residues. The V gene's germline CDR1 is SQVTM and CDR2 ANQGSEA. Trimming left V 7 bases short and J 4 bases short, with 16 bases between. CDR3 DNA: TGCAGCGGCCATCGGGACACGGCAGAGACCCAGTACTTC. Translating it yields CSGHRDTAETQYF.

This chain joins TRBV6-5 and TRBJ2-7; D perhaps matches TRBD1 (6 bases). The V and J ends lost 6 bases and 11 bases respectively, with 17 bases between them. The germline V gene has CDR1 MNHEY and CDR2 SVGAGI. The CDR3 is made up of 12 amino acids. CDR3 nucleotide sequence: TGTGCCAGCAGGGGACCCTCAGGGGTAAAGTACTTC. Translating gives CASRGPSGVKYF.

V and J are TRBV5-1 and TRBJ2-3, with 9 bases aligning to TRBD1. The CDR3 contains 19 residues. CDR1 is SGHRS and CDR2 is YFSETQ in the germline V gene. J was trimmed by 2 bases and V by 0 bases; bases with no gene match: 13. The CDR3 is CASSLATGGGNPITDTQYF. The CDR3 nucleotides are TGCGCCAGCAGCTTGGCAACAGGGGGCGGGAACCCCATCACAGATACGCAGTATTTT.

The gene calls are TRBV6-1 and TRBJ2-7, with D hard to call. This CDR3 contains 14 residues. Germline V lookup: CDR1 MNHNS, CDR2 SASEGT. Trimming removed 5 bases at V and 2 bases at J, with 13 bases between. The CDR3 DNA is TGTGCCAGCAGTAATGACGGGTCCCCCTACGAGCAGTACTTC. It encodes CASSNDGSPYEQYF.

V usage is TRBV20-1 and J usage is TRBJ2-5; TRBD1 matches at 7 bases. This CDR3 contains 14 residues. CDR1 and CDR2 from the germline V gene are DFQATT and SNEGSKA (reference sequence). V was clipped by 7 bases and J by 5 bases; unmatched bases: 13. CDR3 nucleotide sequence: TGCAGTGTTCTAAAAGGACAGGTCTGGGAGACCCAGTACTTC. Protein: CSVLKGQVWETQYF.

This clonotype was seen a few times. The gene calls are TRBV29-1 and TRBJ2-2; the match to TRBD1 covers 9 bases. The J segment lost 5 bases and the V segment lost 7 bases, leaving 5 bases of the junction unmatched. Germline CDR1 is SQVTM and CDR2 is ANQGSEA. The CDR3 loop spans 13 amino acids. CDR3 loop: CSADRGGTGELFF. CDR3 in DNA: TGCAGCGCGGACAGGGGTGGAACCGGGGAGCTGTTTTTT.

This clonotype was observed a few times. DNA of the CDR3: TGTGCCACCAGCAGAGGGTTTGAACTGCAGCCTTCACCCCTCCACTTT. Translated, it gives CATSRGFELQPSPLHF. The rearrangement links TRBV15 to TRBJ1-6; D is unresolved. In germline, CDR1 is LNHNV, CDR2 YYDKDF (reference sequence). The CDR3 sequence is 16 residues long. V was trimmed by 1 base and J by 9 bases, leaving 16 bases between them.

The chain joins TRBV28 to TRBJ2-7, with D possibly called TRBD1 or TRBD2 (6 bases each). Trimming removed 5 bases from V and 2 bases from J, with 16 bases in between. Germline lookup yields CDR1 MDHEN and CDR2 SYDVKM. The CDR3 totals 15 residues. CDR3 protein: CASSPHGGPTYEQYF. CDR3 bases: TGTGCCAGCAGTCCTCATGGGGGGCCCACCTACGAGCAGTACTTC.

This rearrangement joins TRBV9 to TRBJ2-5; 8 bases line up with TRBD2. CDR1 and CDR2 from the germline V gene are SGDLS and YYNGEE. CDR3 length equals 14 residues. J gave up 3 bases and V 4 bases, and 5 bases lay outside the gene matches. CDR3 residues: CASSLGLGEETQYF. As DNA, the CDR3 is TGTGCCAGCAGCTTGGGACTAGGGGAAGAGACCCAGTACTTC.

The rearrangement joins TRBV7-2 to TRBJ2-1; TRBD2 matches at 7 bases. The V gene's germline CDR1 is SGHTA and CDR2 FQGNSA. This CDR3 contains 16 residues. V shed 0 bases, J shed 4 bases, and the junction held 6 bases outside the gene matches. The CDR3 reads CASSLAGGAKYNEQFF. The CDR3, as DNA: TGTGCCAGCAGCTTAGCGGGAGGGGCGAAATACAATGAGCAGTTCTTC.

This clonotype was counted a few times. The chain carries TRBV10-3 and TRBJ2-1; perhaps D is TRBD1 or TRBD2 (5 bases each). The CDR3 length is 15 residues. CDR1 is ENHRY and CDR2 is SYGVKD in the germline V gene. V was shortened by 6 bases and J by 3 bases, with 15 bases between the two germline ends. As DNA, the CDR3 is TGTGCCATCAGCCCGGGACCCCACCGCTACAATGAGCAGTTCTTC. This translates into CAISPGPHRYNEQFF.

This clonotype was picked up a small number of times. The chain joins TRBV29-1 to TRBJ2-7; D gene unclear. Trimming left V 6 bases short and J 6 bases short, with 12 bases between. CDR1 is SQVTM and CDR2 is ANQGSEA in the germline V gene. This CDR3 is built from 11 residues. The CDR3 protein is CSVSRAGEQYF. In nucleotides, the CDR3 is TGCAGCGTCAGTCGGGCAGGCGAGCAGTACTTC.

Here the CDR3 DNA reads TGCGCCAGCAGCCCGGGATGGGGACGGAATGAAAAACTGTTTTTT. Translated, it gives CASSPGWGRNEKLFF. The V gene is TRBV5-1, the J gene TRBJ1-4, with a tentative D call TRBD1 (5 bases). The CDR3 length is 15 residues. Germline V gene lookup returns CDR1 SGHRS and CDR2 YFSETQ. Trimming stripped 4 bases from V and 5 bases from J, with 15 bases between.